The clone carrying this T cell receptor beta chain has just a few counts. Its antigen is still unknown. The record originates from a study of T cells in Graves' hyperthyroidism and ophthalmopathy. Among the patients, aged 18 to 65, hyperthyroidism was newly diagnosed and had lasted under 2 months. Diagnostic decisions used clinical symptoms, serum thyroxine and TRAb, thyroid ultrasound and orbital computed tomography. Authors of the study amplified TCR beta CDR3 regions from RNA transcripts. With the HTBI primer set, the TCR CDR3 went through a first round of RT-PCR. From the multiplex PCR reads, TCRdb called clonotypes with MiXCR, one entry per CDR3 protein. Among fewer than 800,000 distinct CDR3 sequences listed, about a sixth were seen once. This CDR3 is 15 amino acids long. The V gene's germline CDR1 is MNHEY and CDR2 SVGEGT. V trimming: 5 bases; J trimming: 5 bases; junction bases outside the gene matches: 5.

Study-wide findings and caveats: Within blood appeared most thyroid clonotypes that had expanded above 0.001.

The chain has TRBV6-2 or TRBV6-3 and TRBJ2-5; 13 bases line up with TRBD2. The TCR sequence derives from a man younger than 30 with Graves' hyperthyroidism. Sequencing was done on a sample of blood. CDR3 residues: CASSGLAGEGETQYF. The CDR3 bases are TGTGCCAGCAGTGGACTAGCGGGAGAGGGGGAGACCCAGTACTTC.